This TCR beta chain was identified in a study of CD8+ T cells in alopecia areata. Study summary: Treated individuals took tofacitinib by mouth, 5 to 10 mg twice daily. Overall study findings and caveats: TCRs were shared less clearly across patients than in mice, possibly for HLA-related reasons. Scalp samples also yield sequences from resident alphabeta T cells of normal skin.

cDNA serving as the sequencing template came from extracted, reverse transcribed RNA. Here immunoSEQ multiplex PCR was the method, and the copy in TCRdb shows in-frame clones only, minus some. The data contain roughly 250,000 clones, about 60% of them singletons. Points on this clone: Its antigen is not known.

Sample treatment: oral pan-JAK inhibitor, 5-10 mg twice daily. Sorting of PBMCs yielded the CD4+ and CD8+ T cells. The V and J ends lost 4 bases and 4 bases respectively, with 8 bases between them. Germline CDR1 is SGHDN and CDR2 is FVKESK. The CDR3 runs 13 residues. This TCR was sampled from a human donor with alopecia areata. The material sequenced was CD4+ T cells sorted from blood, taken between weeks 51 and 54, from a patient treated with tofacitinib. The chain combines TRBV14 with TRBJ2-1, with D maybe TRBD1 (6 bases). CDR3 amino acids: CASSLGQYNEQFF. DNA of the CDR3: TGTGCCAGCAGCCTTGGACAGTACAATGAGCAGTTCTTC. The complete variable domain, with remaining parts taken from reference TRBV14 and TRBJ2-1, reads EAGVTQFPSHSVIEKGQTVTLRCDPISGHDNLYWYRRVMGKEIKFLLHFVKESKQDESGMPNNRFLAERTGGTYSTLKVQPAELEDSGVYFCASSLGQYNEQFFGPGTRLTVL.